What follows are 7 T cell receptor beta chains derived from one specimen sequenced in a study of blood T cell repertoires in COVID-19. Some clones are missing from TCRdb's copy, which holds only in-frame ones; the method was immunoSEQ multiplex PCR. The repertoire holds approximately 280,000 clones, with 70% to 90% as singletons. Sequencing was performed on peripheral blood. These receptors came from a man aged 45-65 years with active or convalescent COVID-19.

The CDR3 here is CASSSTSGGTDTQYF. The CDR3 DNA sequence: TGTGCCAGCTCTTCGACTAGCGGGGGCACAGATACGCAGTATTTT. The V gene is TRBV18, the J gene TRBJ2-3, with TRBD2 identical over 11 bases. Germline loops: CDR1 KGHSH, CDR2 LQKENI. The CDR3 runs to 15 residues. The ends lost 6 bases at V and 1 base at J; junction bases unmatched: 3.

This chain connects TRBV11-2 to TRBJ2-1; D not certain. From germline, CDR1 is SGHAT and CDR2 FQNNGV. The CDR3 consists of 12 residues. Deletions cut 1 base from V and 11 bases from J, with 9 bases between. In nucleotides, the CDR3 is TGTGCCAGCAGCTTAGTCGGGTTGAAGCAGTTCTTC. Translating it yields CASSLVGLKQFF.

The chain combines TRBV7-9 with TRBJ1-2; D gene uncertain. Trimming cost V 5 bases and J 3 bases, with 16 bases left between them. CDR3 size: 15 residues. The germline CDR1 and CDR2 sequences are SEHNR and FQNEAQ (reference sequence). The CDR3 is CASSPFSGGDYGYTF. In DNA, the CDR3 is TGTGCCAGCAGCCCCTTTAGTGGAGGAGACTATGGCTACACCTTC. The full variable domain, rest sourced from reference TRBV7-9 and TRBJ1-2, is DTGVSQNPRHKITKRGQNVTFRCDPISEHNRLYWYRQTLGQGPEFLTYFQNEAQLEKSRLLSDRFSAERPKGSFSTLEIQRTEQGDSAMYLCASSPFSGGDYGYTFGSGTRLTVV.

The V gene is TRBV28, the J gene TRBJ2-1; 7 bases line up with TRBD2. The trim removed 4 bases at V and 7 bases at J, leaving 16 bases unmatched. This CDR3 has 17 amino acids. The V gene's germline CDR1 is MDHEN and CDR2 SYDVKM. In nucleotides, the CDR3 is TGTGCCAGCAGTTCCCCGTCTGAGGGAGGGTCTAGAAATGAGCAGTTCTTC. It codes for CASSSPSEGGSRNEQFF.

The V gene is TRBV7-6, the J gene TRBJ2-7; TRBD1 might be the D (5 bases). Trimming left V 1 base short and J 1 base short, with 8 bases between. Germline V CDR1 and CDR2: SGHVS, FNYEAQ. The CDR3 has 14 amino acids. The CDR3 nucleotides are TGTGCCAGCAGCTTAGAAGCAGGGTCCTACGAGCAGTACTTC. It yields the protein CASSLEAGSYEQYF.

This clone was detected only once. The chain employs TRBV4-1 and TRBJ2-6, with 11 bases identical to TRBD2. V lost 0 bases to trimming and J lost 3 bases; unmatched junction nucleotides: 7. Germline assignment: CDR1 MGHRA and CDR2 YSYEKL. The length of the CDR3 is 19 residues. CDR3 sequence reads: CASSQEGGLADHGANVLTF. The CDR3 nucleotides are TGCGCCAGCAGCCAAGAAGGGGGACTAGCGGACCATGGGGCCAACGTCCTGACTTTC.

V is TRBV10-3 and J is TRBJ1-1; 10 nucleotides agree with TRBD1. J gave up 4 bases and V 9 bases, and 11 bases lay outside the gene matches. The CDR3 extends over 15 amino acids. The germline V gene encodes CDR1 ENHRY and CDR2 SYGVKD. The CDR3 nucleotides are TGTGCCATAGCCTCAGACGGGACAGGGGTCACTGAAGCTTTCTTT. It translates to CAIASDGTGVTEAFF.